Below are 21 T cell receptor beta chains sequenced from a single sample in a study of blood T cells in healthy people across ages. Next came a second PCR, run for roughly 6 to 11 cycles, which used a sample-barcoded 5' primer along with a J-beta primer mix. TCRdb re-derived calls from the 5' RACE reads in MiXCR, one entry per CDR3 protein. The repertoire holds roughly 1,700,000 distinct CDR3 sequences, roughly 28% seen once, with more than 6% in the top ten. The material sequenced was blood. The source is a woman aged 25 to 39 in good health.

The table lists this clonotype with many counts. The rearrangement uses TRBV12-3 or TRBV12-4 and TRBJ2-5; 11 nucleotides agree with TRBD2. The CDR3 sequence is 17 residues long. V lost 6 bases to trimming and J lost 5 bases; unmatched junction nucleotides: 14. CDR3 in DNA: TGTGCCAGCAGCACGTCCGTCCTACTAGCGGGGGTTGAGACCCAGTACTTC. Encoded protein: CASSTSVLLAGVETQYF.

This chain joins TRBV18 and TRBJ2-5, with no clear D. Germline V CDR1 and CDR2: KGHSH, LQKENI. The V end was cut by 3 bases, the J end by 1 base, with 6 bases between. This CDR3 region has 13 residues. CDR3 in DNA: TGTGCCAGCTCACCTCAGACCCAAGAGACCCAGTACTTC. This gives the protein CASSPQTQETQYF.

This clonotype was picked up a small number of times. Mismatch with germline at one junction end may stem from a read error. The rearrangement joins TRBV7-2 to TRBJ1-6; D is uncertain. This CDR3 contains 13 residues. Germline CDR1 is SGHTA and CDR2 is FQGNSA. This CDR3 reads CVSSLLPRQALHF. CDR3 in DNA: TGTGTCAGCAGCTTATTGCCCCGGCAAGCCCTCCACTTT.

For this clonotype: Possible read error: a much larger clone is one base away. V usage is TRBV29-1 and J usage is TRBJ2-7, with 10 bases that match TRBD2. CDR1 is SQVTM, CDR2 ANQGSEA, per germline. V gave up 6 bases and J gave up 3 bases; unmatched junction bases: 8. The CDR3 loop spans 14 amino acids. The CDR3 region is CSVVRLAGCYEQYF. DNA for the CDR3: TGCAGCGTCGTACGACTAGCGGGCTGCTACGAGCAGTACTTC.

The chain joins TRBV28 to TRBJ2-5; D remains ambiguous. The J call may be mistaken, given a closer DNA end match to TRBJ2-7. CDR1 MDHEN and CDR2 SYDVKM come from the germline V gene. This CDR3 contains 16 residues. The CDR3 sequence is CASSAEWEKRTYEQYF. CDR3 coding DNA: TGTGCCAGCAGCGCCGAATGGGAAAAAAGGACCTACGAGCAGTACTTC.

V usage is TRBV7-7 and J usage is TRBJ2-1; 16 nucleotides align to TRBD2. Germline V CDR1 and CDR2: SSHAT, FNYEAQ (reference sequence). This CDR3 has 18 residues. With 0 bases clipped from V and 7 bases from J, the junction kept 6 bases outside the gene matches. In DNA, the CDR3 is TGTGCCAGCAGCTTAGCTCCGGGACTAGCGGGGGGGCCGAATGAGCAGTTCTTC. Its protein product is CASSLAPGLAGGPNEQFF.

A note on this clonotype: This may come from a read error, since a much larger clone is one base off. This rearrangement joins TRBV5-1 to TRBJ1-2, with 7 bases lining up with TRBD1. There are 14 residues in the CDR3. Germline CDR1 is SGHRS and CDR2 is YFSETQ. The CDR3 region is CGSGVTGSDYGYTF. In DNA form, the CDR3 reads TGCGGCAGCGGGGTGACAGGGTCGGACTATGGCTACACCTTC.

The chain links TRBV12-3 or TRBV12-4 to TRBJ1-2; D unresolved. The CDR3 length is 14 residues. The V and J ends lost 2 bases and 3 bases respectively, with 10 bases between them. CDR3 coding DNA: TGTGCCAGCAGTTTACGTTACAGTCACTATGGCTACACCTTC. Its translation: CASSLRYSHYGYTF.

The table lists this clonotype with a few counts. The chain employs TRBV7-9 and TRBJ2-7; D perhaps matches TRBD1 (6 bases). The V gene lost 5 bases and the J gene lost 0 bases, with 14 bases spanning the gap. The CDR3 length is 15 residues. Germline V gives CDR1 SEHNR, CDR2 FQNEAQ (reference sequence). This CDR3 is CASSPFGTPSYEQYF. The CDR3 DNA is TGTGCCAGCAGCCCTTTCGGGACACCCTCCTACGAGCAGTACTTC.

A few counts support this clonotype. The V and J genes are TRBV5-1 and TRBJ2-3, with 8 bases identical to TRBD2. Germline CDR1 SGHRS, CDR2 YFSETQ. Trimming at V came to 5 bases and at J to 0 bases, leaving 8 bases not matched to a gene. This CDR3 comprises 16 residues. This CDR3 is CASSFRPSGSTDTQYF. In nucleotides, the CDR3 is TGCGCCAGCAGTTTTCGGCCTAGCGGGAGCACAGATACGCAGTATTTT.

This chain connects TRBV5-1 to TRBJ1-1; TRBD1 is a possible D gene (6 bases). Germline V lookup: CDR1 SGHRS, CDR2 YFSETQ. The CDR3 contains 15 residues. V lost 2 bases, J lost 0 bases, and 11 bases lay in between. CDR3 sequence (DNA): TGCGCCAGCAGCTTAGGACAGAACATGAACACTGAAGCTTTCTTT. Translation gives CASSLGQNMNTEAFF.

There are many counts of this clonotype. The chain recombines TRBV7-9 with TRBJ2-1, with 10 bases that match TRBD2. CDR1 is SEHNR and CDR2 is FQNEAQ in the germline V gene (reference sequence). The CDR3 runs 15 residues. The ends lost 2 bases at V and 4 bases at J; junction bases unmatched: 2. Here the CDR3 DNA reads TGTGCCAGCAGCTTACAGCGGGGGGGGTACAATGAGCAGTTCTTC. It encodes CASSLQRGGYNEQFF.

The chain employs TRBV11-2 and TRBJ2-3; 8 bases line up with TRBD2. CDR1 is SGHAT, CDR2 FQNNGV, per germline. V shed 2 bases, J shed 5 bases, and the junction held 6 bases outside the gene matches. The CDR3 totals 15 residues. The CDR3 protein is CASSLTREEGDTQYF. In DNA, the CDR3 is TGTGCCAGCAGCTTAACGCGGGAGGAGGGAGATACGCAGTATTTT.

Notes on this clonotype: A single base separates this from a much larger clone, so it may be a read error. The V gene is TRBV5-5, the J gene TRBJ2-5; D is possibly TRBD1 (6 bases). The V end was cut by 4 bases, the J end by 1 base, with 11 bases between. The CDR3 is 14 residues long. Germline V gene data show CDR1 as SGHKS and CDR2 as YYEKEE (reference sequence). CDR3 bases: TGTGCCAGCAGCATGGGGGCACTCCAAGAGACCCAGTACTTC. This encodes CASSMGALQETQYF.

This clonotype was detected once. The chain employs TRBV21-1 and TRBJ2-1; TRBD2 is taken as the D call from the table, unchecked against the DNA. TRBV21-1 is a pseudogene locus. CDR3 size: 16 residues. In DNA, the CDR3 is TGTGCCAGCAGCTTTATTACCGGGACTAGACACAATGAGCAGGTCTTC. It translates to CASSFITGTRHNEQVF.

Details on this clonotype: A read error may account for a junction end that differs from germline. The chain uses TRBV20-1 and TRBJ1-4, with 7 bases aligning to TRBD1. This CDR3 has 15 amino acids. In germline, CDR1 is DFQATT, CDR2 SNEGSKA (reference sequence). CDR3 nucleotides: TGCGGTGCGCGGGACAGCCTGGAGAATAATGAAAAACTGTTTTTT. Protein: CGARDSLENNEKLFF.

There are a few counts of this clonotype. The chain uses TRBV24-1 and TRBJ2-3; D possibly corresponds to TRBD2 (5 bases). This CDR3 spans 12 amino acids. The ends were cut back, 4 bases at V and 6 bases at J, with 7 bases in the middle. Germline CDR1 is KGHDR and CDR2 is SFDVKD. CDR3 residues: CATSESGDTQYF. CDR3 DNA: TGTGCCACCAGTGAGAGCGGCGATACGCAGTATTTT.

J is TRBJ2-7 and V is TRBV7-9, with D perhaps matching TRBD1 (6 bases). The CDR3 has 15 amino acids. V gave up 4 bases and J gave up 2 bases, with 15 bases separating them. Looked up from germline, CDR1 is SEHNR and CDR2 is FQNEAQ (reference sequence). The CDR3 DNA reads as TGTGCCAGCAGCTCCACGGACAGAGTGGCCTACGAGCAGTACTTC. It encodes CASSSTDRVAYEQYF.

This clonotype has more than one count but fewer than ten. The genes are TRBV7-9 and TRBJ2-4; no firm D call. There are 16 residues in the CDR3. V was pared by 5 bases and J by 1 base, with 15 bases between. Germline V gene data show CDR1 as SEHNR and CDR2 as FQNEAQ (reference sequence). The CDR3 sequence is CASSPISSLAKNIQYF. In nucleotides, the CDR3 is TGTGCCAGCAGCCCGATAAGTTCCCTCGCCAAAAACATTCAGTACTTC.

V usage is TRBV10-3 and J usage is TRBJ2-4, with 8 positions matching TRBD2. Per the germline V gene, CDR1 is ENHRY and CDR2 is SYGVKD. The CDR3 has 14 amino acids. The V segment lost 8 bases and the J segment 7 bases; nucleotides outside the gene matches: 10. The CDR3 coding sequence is TGTGCCATCGGGAATGGAGCGGGAGACAACATTCAGTACTTC. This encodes CAIGNGAGDNIQYF.

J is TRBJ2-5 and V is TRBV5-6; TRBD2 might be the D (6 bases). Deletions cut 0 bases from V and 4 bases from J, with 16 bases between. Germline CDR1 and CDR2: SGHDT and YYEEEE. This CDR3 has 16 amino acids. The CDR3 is CASSLGLARTPETQYF. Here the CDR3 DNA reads TGTGCCAGCAGCTTGGGGCTAGCGAGGACCCCAGAGACCCAGTACTTC.